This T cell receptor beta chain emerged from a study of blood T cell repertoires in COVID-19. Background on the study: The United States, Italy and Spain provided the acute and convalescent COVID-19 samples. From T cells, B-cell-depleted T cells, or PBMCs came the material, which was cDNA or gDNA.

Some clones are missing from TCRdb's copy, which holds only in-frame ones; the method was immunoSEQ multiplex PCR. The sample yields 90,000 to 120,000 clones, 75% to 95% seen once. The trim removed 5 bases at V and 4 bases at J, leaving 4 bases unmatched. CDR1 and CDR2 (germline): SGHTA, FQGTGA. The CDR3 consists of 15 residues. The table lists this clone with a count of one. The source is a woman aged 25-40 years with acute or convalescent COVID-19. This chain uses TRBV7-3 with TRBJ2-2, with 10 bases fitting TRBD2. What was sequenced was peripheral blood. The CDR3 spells CASSPSGGATGELFF. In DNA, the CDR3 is TGTGCCAGCAGCCCGAGCGGGGGGGCCACCGGGGAGCTGTTTTTT.